This T cell receptor (beta chain) came from a study of blood T cell repertoires in COVID-19. Study overall: From the United States, Italy and Spain came samples of acute and convalescent COVID-19.

Assay: immunoSEQ multiplex PCR; the TCRdb copy retains only in-frame clones and omits some. Of over 60,000 clones listed, 80% to 90% are singletons. This TCR came from a man aged 35 to 55 with acute or convalescent COVID-19. The source material was peripheral blood.

The CDR3 DNA reads as TGCGCCAGCAGCCAATATCCCTGGAACACTGAAGCTTTCTTT. Protein sequence: CASSQYPWNTEAFF. V is TRBV4-1 and J is TRBJ1-1; D remains unclear. Per the germline V gene, CDR1 is MGHRA and CDR2 is YSYEKL. V lost 2 bases and J 1 base, leaving 8 bases between the germline ends. CDR3 length: 14 residues.